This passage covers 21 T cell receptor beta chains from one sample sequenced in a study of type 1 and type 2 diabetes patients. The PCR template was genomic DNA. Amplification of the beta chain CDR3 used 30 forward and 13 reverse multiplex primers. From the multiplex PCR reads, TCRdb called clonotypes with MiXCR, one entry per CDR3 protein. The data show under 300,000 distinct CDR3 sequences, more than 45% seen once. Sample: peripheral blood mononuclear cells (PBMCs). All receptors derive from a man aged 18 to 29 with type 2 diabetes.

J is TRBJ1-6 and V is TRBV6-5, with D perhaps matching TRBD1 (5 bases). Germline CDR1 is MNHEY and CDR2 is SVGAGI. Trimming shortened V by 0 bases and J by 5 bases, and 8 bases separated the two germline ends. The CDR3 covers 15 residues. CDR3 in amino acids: CASSYSGGDNSPLHF. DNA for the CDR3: TGTGCCAGCAGTTACTCGGGGGGGGATAATTCACCCCTCCACTTT.

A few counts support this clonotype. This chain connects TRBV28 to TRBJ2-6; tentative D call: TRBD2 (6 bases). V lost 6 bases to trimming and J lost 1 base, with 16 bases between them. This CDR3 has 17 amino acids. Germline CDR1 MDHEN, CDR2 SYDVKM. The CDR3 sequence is CASRSPGGMSGANVLTF. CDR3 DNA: TGTGCCAGCAGATCCCCCGGGGGAATGTCTGGGGCCAACGTCCTGACTTTC.

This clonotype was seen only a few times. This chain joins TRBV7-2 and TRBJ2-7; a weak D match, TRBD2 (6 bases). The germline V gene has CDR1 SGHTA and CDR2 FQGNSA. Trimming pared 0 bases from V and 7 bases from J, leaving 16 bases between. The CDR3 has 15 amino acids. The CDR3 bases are TGTGCCAGCAGCTTAGCGGCGGGTAGGGGAGGTGAGCAGTACTTC. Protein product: CASSLAAGRGGEQYF.

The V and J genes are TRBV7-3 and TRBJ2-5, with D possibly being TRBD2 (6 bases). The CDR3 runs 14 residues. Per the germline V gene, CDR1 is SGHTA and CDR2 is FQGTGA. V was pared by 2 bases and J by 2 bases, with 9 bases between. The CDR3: CASSLYGRQETQYF. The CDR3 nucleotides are TGTGCCAGCAGCTTATATGGGAGGCAAGAGACCCAGTACTTC.

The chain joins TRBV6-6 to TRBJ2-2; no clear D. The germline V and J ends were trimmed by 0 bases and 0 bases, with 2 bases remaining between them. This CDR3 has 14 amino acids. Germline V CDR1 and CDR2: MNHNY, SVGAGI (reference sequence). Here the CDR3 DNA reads TGTGCCAGCAGTTACTCGACGAACACCGGGGAGCTGTTTTTT. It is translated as CASSYSTNTGELFF.

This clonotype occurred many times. The CDR3 DNA reads TGTGCCAGCAGCCAAAGGGCCGCTAGCGGCTGGGATGGCAATGAGCAGTTCTTC. Translation: CASSQRAASGWDGNEQFF. V gene TRBV3-1 combines with J gene TRBJ2-1; TRBD2 aligns across 7 bases. The V gene's germline CDR1 is LGHDT and CDR2 YNNKEL (reference sequence). The CDR3 loop spans 18 amino acids. Trimming took 2 bases from V and 6 from J; bases not matched to a gene: 16.

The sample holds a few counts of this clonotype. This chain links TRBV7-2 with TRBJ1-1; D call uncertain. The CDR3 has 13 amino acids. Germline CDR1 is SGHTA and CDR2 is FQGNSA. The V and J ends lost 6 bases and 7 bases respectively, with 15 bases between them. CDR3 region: CASSFTGPNEAFF. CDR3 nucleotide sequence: TGTGCCAGCAGTTTTACCGGCCCGAATGAAGCTTTCTTT.

Written as DNA, the CDR3 is TGTGCCAGCAGCCCCACAATAGACAGAAACACTGAAGCTTTCTTT. It specifies CASSPTIDRNTEAFF. V and J are TRBV6-2 or TRBV6-3 and TRBJ1-1, with a tentative D call TRBD1 (5 bases). Germline V gene lookup returns CDR1 MNHEY and CDR2 SVGEGT. The CDR3 runs 15 residues. V was trimmed by 6 bases and J by 2 bases, leaving 16 bases between them.

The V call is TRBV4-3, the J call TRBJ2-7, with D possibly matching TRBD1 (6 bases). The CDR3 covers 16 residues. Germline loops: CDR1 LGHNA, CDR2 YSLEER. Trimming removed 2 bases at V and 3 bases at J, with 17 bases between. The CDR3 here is CASSQSLVQGSYEQYF. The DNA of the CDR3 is TGCGCCAGCAGCCAAAGTTTAGTACAGGGTAGCTACGAGCAGTACTTC.

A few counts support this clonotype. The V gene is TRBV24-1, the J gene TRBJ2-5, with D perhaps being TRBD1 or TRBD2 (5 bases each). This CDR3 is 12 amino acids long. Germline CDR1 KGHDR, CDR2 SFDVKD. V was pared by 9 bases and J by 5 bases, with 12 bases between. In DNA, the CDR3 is TGTGCCACCGGGGGTGCCGGCGAGACCCAGTACTTC. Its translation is CATGGAGETQYF.

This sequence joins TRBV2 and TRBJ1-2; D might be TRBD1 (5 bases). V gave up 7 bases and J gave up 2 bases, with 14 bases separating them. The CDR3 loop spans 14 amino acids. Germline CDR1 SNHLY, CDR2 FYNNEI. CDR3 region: CASTLGAGNYGYTF. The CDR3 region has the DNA TGTGCCAGCACTCTAGGGGCAGGAAACTATGGCTACACCTTC.

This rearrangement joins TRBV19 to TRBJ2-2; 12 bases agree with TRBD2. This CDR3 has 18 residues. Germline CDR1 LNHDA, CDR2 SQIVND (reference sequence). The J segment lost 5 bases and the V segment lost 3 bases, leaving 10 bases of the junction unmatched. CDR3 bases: TGTGCCAGTAGTATGGGGCTATCTAGCGGGAGGGATACCGGGGAGCTGTTTTTT. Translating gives CASSMGLSSGRDTGELFF.

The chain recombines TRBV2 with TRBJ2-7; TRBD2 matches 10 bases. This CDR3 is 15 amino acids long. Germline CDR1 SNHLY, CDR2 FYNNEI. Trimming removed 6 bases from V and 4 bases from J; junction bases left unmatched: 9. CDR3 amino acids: CASSQPGLASYEQYF. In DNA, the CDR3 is TGTGCCAGCAGCCAGCCGGGACTAGCGTCTTACGAGCAGTACTTC. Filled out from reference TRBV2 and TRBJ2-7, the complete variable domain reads EPEVTQTPSHQVTQMGQEVILRCVPISNHLYFYWYRQILGQKVEFLVSFYNNEISEKSEIFDDQFSVERPDGSNFTLKIRSTKLEDSAMYFCASSQPGLASYEQYFGPGTRLTVT.

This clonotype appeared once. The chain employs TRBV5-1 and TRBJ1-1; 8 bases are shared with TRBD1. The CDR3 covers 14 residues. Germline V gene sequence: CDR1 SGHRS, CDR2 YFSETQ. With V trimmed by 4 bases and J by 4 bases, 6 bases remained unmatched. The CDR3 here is CASSPGQGSTEAFF. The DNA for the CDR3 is TGCGCCAGCAGCCCTGGACAGGGAAGCACTGAAGCTTTCTTT.

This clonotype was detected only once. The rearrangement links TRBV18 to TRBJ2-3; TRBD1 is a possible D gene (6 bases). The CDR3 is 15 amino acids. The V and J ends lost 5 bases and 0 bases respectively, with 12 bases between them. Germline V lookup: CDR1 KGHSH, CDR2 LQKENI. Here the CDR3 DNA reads TGTGCCAGCTCAGGACAGAAAACTAGCACAGATACGCAGTATTTT. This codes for CASSGQKTSTDTQYF.

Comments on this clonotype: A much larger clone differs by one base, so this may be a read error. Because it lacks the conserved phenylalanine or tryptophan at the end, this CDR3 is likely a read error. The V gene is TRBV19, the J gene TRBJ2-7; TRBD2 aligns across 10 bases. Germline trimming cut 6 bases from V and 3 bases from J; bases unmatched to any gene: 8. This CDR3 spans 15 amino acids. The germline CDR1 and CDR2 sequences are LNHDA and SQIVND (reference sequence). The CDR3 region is CASRPGLAESYEQYS. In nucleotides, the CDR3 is TGTGCCAGTAGGCCAGGACTAGCGGAGAGCTACGAGCAGTACTCC.

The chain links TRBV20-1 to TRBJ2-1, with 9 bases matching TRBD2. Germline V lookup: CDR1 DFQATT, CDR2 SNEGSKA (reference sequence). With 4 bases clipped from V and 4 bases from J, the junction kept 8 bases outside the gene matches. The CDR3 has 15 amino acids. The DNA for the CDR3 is TGCAGTGCTACGTCCGGGACTAGCTTTTACAATGAGCAGTTCTTC. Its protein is CSATSGTSFYNEQFF.

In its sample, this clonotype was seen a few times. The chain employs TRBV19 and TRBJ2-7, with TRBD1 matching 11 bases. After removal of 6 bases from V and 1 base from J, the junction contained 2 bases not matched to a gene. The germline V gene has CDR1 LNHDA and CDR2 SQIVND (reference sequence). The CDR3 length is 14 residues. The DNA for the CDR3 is TGTGCCAGTAGGGGACAGGGGGGATCCTACGAGCAGTACTTC. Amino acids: CASRGQGGSYEQYF. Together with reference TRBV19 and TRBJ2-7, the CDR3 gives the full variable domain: DGGITQSPKYLFRKEGQNVTLSCEQNLNHDAMYWYRQDPGQGLRLIYYSQIVNDFQKGDIAEGYSVSREKKESFPLTVTSAQKNPTAFYLCASRGQGGSYEQYFGPGTRLTVT.

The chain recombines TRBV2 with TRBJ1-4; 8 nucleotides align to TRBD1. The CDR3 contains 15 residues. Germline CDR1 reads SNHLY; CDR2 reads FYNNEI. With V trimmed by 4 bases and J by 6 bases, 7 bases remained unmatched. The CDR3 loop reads CASSVQGARDEKLFF. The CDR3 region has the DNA TGTGCCAGCAGTGTGCAGGGGGCGAGGGATGAAAAACTGTTTTTT.

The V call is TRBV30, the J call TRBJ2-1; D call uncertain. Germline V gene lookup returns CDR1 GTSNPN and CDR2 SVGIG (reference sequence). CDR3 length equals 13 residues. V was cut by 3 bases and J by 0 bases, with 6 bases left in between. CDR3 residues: CAWSENSYNEQFF. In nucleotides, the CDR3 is TGTGCCTGGAGCGAAAACTCCTACAATGAGCAGTTCTTC.

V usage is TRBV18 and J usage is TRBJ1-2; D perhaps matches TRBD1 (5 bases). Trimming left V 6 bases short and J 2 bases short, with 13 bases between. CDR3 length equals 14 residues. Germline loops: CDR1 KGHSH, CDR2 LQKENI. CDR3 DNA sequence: TGTGCCAGCTCTCCGGACACGCCGAACTATGGCTACACCTTC. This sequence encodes CASSPDTPNYGYTF.